Below are 17 T cell receptor beta chains sequenced from a single sample in a study of blood T cells in healthy people across ages. A second PCR, run for about 6 to 12 cycles, used a sample-barcoded 5' primer plus a J-beta primer mix. TCRdb reprocessed the 5' RACE reads via MiXCR and lists one record per CDR3 protein. Altogether around 800,000 distinct CDR3 sequences are present, around a quarter being singletons, with the ten largest covering approximately 2.9%. The same specimen was also included in a second study, on T cells of mothers and their children.

The specimen was blood. The receptor set was obtained from a boy aged 5-17 years in good health.

The V gene is TRBV30, the J gene TRBJ2-1, with 8 bases matching TRBD2. The CDR3 length is 15 residues. V was clipped by 0 bases and J by 5 bases; unmatched bases: 6. Germline V gene sequence: CDR1 GTSNPN, CDR2 SVGIG (reference sequence). CDR3 in amino acids: CAWSVRGGPNNEQFF. The CDR3 DNA reads TGTGCCTGGAGTGTACGCGGGGGGCCTAACAATGAGCAGTTCTTC.

The rearrangement links TRBV5-1 to TRBJ1-2; maybe TRBD1 (5 bases). The germline CDR1 and CDR2 sequences are SGHRS and YFSETQ. The CDR3 extends over 16 amino acids. V was trimmed by 4 bases and J by 4 bases, leaving 20 bases between them. The DNA of the CDR3 is TGCGCCAGCAGCCCGCAACGGCCGACAGCCGGCTATGGCTACACCTTC. It yields the protein CASSPQRPTAGYGYTF.

This clonotype was seen a handful of times. The gene calls are TRBV9 and TRBJ2-1, with TRBD2 matching 9 bases. The trim removed 0 bases at V and 6 bases at J, leaving 7 bases unmatched. CDR1 SGDLS and CDR2 YYNGEE come from the germline V gene. The CDR3 is made up of 16 amino acids. The chain's CDR3 is CASSVVLAGGSNEQFF. The CDR3 DNA reads as TGTGCCAGCAGCGTAGTTTTGGCGGGGGGGTCCAATGAGCAGTTCTTC.

V gene TRBV12-3 or TRBV12-4 combines with J gene TRBJ2-6; 7 bases align to TRBD1. This CDR3 region has 17 residues. Trimming cost V 6 bases and J 0 bases; bases outside gene matches: 8. CDR3: CASSPRGIGSGANVLTF. CDR3 nucleotide sequence: TGTGCCAGCAGCCCCAGGGGGATTGGCTCTGGGGCCAACGTCCTGACTTTC.

This clonotype was picked up a small number of times. J is TRBJ2-4 and V is TRBV6-1; 7 positions agree with TRBD1. Trimming cost V 6 bases and J 1 base; bases outside gene matches: 9. CDR1 MNHNS and CDR2 SASEGT come from the germline V gene. This CDR3 comprises 16 residues. In nucleotides, the CDR3 is TGTGCCAGCAGCCCCCAACAGGGGAAGGCCAAAAACATTCAGTACTTC. Encoded protein: CASSPQQGKAKNIQYF.

This chain joins TRBV6-6 and TRBJ2-1; tentatively, D is TRBD1 (5 bases). Trimming removed 0 bases from V and 3 bases from J, with 9 bases in between. This CDR3 spans 15 amino acids. CDR1 and CDR2 (germline): MNHNY, SVGAGI (reference sequence). As DNA, the CDR3 is TGTGCCAGCAGTTACTCGGGGCAGAGCTACAATGAGCAGTTCTTC. This encodes CASSYSGQSYNEQFF.

This sequence joins TRBV30 and TRBJ2-5; possible D gene TRBD1, 6 bases. Trimming pared 1 base from V and 1 base from J, leaving 7 bases between. Germline values: CDR1 GTSNPN, CDR2 SVGIG (reference sequence). The CDR3 is 13 residues long. Here the CDR3 reads CAWSGTVQETQYF. CDR3 nucleotide sequence: TGTGCCTGGAGTGGGACAGTCCAAGAGACCCAGTACTTC. The full variable domain, with the rest looked up from reference TRBV30 and TRBJ2-5, is SQTIHQWPATLVQPVGSPLSLECTVEGTSNPNLYWYRQAAGRGLQLLFYSVGIGQISSEVPQNLSASRPQDRQFILSSKKLLLSDSGFYLCAWSGTVQETQYFGPGTRLLVL.

The gene calls are TRBV11-2 and TRBJ1-2; D is perhaps TRBD1 (5 bases). V shed 5 bases and J shed 0 bases, with 10 bases lying between them. CDR1 is SGHAT, CDR2 FQNNGV, per germline. The CDR3 extends over 14 amino acids. The CDR3 loop reads CASSHRGSNYGYTF. CDR3 nucleotide sequence: TGTGCCAGCAGCCACCGGGGGTCTAACTATGGCTACACCTTC. The whole variable domain, filled in from reference TRBV11-2 and TRBJ1-2, reads EAGVAQSPRYKIIEKRQSVAFWCNPISGHATLYWYQQILGQGPKLLIQFQNNGVVDDSQLPKDRFSAERLKGVDSTLKIQPAKLEDSAVYLCASSHRGSNYGYTFGSGTRLTVV.

This clonotype was recorded many times. This rearrangement joins TRBV7-3 to TRBJ2-5; D is perhaps TRBD1 (6 bases). CDR1 SGHTA and CDR2 FQGTGA come from the germline V gene. The length of the CDR3 is 13 residues. The V gene lost 5 bases and the J gene lost 3 bases, with 10 bases spanning the gap. The CDR3 coding sequence is TGTGCCAGCAGCCGGGGACATAAAGAGACCCAGTACTTC. Amino acids: CASSRGHKETQYF.

This clonotype has a handful of counts. One junction end disagrees with the germline gene, perhaps due to a read error. Here the CDR3 DNA reads TGTGCCAGCAGTCACTCCGGACACAAATTCTACGAGCAGCACTTC. Translating gives CASSHSGHKFYEQHF. This rearrangement joins TRBV6-5 to TRBJ2-7; tentative D call: TRBD1 (5 bases). This CDR3 contains 15 residues. In germline, CDR1 is MNHEY, CDR2 SVGAGI.

V usage is TRBV3-1 and J usage is TRBJ1-1, with D unresolved. The CDR3 is 14 amino acids. The V end lost 7 bases, the J end lost 1 base, and 13 bases lay between the germline ends. Germline V CDR1 and CDR2: LGHDT, YNNKEL (reference sequence). The CDR3 nucleotides read TGTGCCAGCAACCTCGGACCGCCGAACACTGAAGCTTTCTTT. Its translation: CASNLGPPNTEAFF.

The CDR3 region is CASSLSGQGAYEQYF. In DNA, the CDR3 is TGTGCCAGCAGCCTGAGCGGACAGGGGGCCTACGAGCAGTACTTC. The chain recombines TRBV6-5 with TRBJ2-7; 10 nucleotides agree with TRBD1. Germline V CDR1 and CDR2: MNHEY, SVGAGI. J was trimmed by 2 bases and V by 6 bases; bases with no gene match: 7. This CDR3 contains 15 residues.

The rearrangement uses TRBV28 and TRBJ2-1; 8 bases agree with TRBD2. CDR1 is MDHEN, CDR2 SYDVKM, per germline. The CDR3 contains 15 residues. After removal of 4 bases from V and 4 bases from J, the junction contained 6 bases not matched to a gene. The CDR3 DNA reads as TGTGCCAGCAGTTCGGGAGGGGCAGAATACAATGAGCAGTTCTTC. Protein: CASSSGGAEYNEQFF.

J is TRBJ1-4 and V is TRBV5-1; 7 nucleotides agree with TRBD1. The CDR3 length is 17 residues. Germline V CDR1 and CDR2: SGHRS, YFSETQ. The ends lost 1 base at V and 0 bases at J; junction bases unmatched: 6. The CDR3 protein is CASSLTGAAATNEKLFF. CDR3 sequence (DNA): TGCGCCAGCAGCTTGACAGGGGCTGCTGCAACTAATGAAAAACTGTTTTTT.

The table lists this clonotype with a few counts. The V and J genes are TRBV5-6 and TRBJ2-5; 11 nucleotides match TRBD1. CDR3 length: 15 residues. Germline CDR1 SGHDT, CDR2 YYEEEE. The V and J ends lost 2 bases and 3 bases, in that order; junction bases with no gene match: 3. Here the CDR3 DNA reads TGTGCCAGCAGCTTACCGGGACAGGGGGAAGAGACCCAGTACTTC. It is translated as CASSLPGQGEETQYF. Looking up the rest from reference TRBV5-6 and TRBJ2-5 gives the full variable domain: DAGVTQSPTHLIKTRGQQVTLRCSPKSGHDTVSWYQQALGQGPQFIFQYYEEEERQRGNFPDRFSGHQFPNYSSELNVNALLLGDSALYLCASSLPGQGEETQYFGPGTRLLVL.

The chain is built from TRBV6-8 and TRBJ2-7; D may match TRBD1 or TRBD2 (5 bases each). Germline lookup yields CDR1 MNHGY and CDR2 SAAAGT. The CDR3 contains 14 residues. V gave up 8 bases and J gave up 4 bases, with 18 bases separating them. The CDR3 DNA follows: TGTGCCAGCCGTCCCCCCGGGGCCGGATACGAGCAGTACTTC. This codes for CASRPPGAGYEQYF.

The genes are TRBV9 and TRBJ1-2; a possible D gene is TRBD1 (5 bases). The CDR3 totals 14 residues. CDR1 is SGDLS, CDR2 YYNGEE, per germline. The ends were cut back, 2 bases at V and 4 bases at J, with 12 bases in the middle. The CDR3, as DNA: TGTGCCAGCAGCGTGTCGGGGGTGTTCTATGGCTACACCTTC. Translating gives CASSVSGVFYGYTF. The full variable domain, with the rest looked up from reference TRBV9 and TRBJ1-2, is DSGVTQTPKHLITATGQRVTLRCSPRSGDLSVYWYQQSLDQGLQFLIQYYNGEERAKGNILERFSAQQFPDLHSELNLSSLELGDSALYFCASSVSGVFYGYTFGSGTRLTVV.